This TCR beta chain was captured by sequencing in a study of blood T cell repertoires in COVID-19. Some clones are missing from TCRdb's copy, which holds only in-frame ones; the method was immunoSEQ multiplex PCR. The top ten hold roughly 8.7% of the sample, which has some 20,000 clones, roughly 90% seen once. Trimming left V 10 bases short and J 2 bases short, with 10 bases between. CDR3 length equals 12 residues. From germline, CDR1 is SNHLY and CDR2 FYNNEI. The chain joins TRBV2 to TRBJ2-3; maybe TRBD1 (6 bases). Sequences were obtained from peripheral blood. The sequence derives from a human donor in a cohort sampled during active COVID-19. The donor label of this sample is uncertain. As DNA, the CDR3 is TGTGCCACTCAGGGGTCCACAGATACGCAGTATTTT. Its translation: CATQGSTDTQYF.